This TCR beta chain was retrieved from a study of T-cell memory formation after mild COVID-19. TCRdb called the 5' RACE reads again in MiXCR, with one record for every CDR3 protein. The sample lists some 250,000 distinct CDR3 sequences; under 20% were seen once. CDR1 is SGHRS, CDR2 YFSETQ, per germline. The V end was cut by 1 base, the J end by 3 bases, with 14 bases between. The CDR3 covers 15 residues. This clonotype has a count of ten or more. The rearrangement uses TRBV5-1 and TRBJ2-7; D not resolved. This TCR was sampled from a man aged 18 to 30 who had mild COVID-19 (a few samples of this study predate the infection). Cell type and time point are not known. Source material: PBMCs or a T cell subset sorted from them (not recorded which). The CDR3 sequence is CASSLSPESSYEQYF. CDR3 DNA: TGCGCCAGCAGCTTGTCGCCAGAAAGTAGCTACGAGCAGTACTTC.